This record looks at one TCR beta chain sequence and its context. This record belongs to a study of blood T cells in healthy people across ages. Combining a sample-barcoded 5' primer with a J-beta primer mix, a second PCR ran for roughly 7 to 11 cycles. TCRdb itself ran the 5' RACE reads through MiXCR, one entry per CDR3 protein. The sample lists approximately 1.5 million distinct CDR3 sequences, roughly 43% seen once, with about 4% in the top ten. Germline V gene data show CDR1 as SGHRS and CDR2 as YFSETQ. This CDR3 spans 16 amino acids. V lost 0 bases and J lost 7; bases outside the gene matches: 11.

Sequenced sample: blood. J is TRBJ2-7 and V is TRBV5-1; TRBD2 aligns across 9 bases. This clonotype was sampled from a woman between 18 and 29 years old in good health. CDR3 amino acids: CASSLEAAGGYNEQYF. The CDR3 nucleotides read TGCGCCAGCAGCTTGGAAGCAGCGGGGGGTTACAATGAGCAGTACTTC.